The text below deals with one T cell receptor beta chain. Its specificity is unknown. The data were taken from a study of CXCR3-negative and CXCR3-positive naive CD8 T cells. Findings and limits, study-wide: Relative to CXCR3-negative naive cells, CXCR3-positive naive cells had more hydrophobic TRB CDR3s. Naive CXCR3-positive and CXCR3-negative cells shared TRBV-TRBJ usage; memory cells diverged. For the naive subsets, surface CD5 was similar, and TCR strength was inferred from TRB CDR3 properties.

Per germline, CDR1 DFQATT and CDR2 SNEGSKA (reference sequence). The CDR3 runs 14 residues. With UMI labels, 5' RACE was used to prepare the TRB cDNA libraries. TCRdb reprocessed the 5' RACE reads and stores each CDR3 protein as one record, lacking DNA. The sample has some 150,000 distinct CDR3 sequences; the top ten hold approximately 0.28%. The source of this sequence is a human donor in good health. Some clones in this sample may be carry-over from other donors' samples. This sequence joins TRBV20-1 and TRBJ2-3; TCRdb's assignment of TRBD2 cannot be checked, as there is no DNA. The sample was naive CXCR3+ CD8+ T cells from blood. Subset of the sample: CD45RO-CCR7+CD27+CD95- naive CD8+ T cells expressing CXCR3 (TNR3+). CDR3 sequence: CSAGDFSRGDTQYF.